What follows describes a single T cell receptor (beta chain). Original processing notes: Reference gene primer amplification in the assay estimated nucleated cell counts. TCRdb's table, derived via immunoSEQ multiplex PCR, lists solely in-frame clones and lacks some. That table is the source of V, J and clone size, and D and trimming were worked out from the DNA. The sample consists of 200,000 to 300,000 clones, approximately 86% of them appearing once. The data derive from a study of blood T cell repertoires in COVID-19. As for the study in general: The origin of the acute and convalescent COVID-19 samples was the United States, Italy and Spain. In each case, the material was cDNA or gDNA derived from T cells, B-cell-depleted T cells, or PBMCs.

This CDR3 region has 15 residues. Per germline, CDR1 MNHEY and CDR2 SVGAGI. V trimming: 2 bases; J trimming: 4 bases; junction bases outside the gene matches: 5. Material for sequencing was peripheral blood. The chain has TRBV6-5 and TRBJ2-5, with 9 bases lining up with TRBD1. The sequence was obtained from a man aged 30-40 years with active or convalescent COVID-19. In DNA, the CDR3 is TGTGCCAGCAGTTACGGGGACAGGGCTATAGAGACCCAGTACTTC. It translates to CASSYGDRAIETQYF.